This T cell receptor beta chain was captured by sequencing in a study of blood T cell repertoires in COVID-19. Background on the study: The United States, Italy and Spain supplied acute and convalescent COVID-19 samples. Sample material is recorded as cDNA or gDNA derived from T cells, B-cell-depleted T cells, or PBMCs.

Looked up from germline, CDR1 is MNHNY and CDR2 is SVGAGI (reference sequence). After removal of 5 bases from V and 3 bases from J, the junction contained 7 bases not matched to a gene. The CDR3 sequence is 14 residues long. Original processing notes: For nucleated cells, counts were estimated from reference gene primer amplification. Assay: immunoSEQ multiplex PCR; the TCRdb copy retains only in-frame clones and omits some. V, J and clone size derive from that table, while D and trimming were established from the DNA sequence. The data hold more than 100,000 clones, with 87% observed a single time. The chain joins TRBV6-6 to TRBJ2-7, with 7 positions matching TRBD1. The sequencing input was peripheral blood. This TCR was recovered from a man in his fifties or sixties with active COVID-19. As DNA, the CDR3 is TGTGCCAGCAGTGGACGGGACAGCTACTACGAGCAGTACTTC. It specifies CASSGRDSYYEQYF.